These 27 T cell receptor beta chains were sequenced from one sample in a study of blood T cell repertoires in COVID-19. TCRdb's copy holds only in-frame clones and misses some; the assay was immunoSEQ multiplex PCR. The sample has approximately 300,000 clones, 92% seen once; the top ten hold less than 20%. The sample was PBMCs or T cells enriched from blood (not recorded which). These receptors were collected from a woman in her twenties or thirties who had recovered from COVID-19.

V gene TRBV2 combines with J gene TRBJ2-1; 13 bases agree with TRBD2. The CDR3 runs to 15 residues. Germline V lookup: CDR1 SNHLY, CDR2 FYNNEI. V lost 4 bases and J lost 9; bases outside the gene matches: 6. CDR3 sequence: CASSATSGGAIEQFF. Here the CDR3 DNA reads TGTGCCAGCAGTGCCACTAGCGGGGGGGCTATTGAGCAGTTCTTC.

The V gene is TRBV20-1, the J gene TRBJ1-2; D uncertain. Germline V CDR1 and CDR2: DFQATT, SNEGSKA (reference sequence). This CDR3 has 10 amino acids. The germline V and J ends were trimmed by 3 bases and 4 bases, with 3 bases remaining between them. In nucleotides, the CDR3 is TGCAGTGCTAGGAGCTATGGCTACACCTTC. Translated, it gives CSARSYGYTF.

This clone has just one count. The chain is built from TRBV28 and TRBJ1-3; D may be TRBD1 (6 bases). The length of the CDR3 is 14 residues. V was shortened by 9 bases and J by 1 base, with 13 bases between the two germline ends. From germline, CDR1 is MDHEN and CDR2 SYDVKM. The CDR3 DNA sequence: TGTGCCAGTTGCAACGGACAGTCTGGAAACACCATATATTTT. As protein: CASCNGQSGNTIYF.

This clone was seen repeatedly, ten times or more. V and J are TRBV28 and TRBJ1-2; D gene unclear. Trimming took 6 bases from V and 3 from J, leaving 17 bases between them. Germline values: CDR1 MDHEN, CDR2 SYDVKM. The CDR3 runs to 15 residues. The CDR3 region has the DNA TGTGCCAGCAGGGGTCAGCGGTCGGGCGACTATGGCTACACCTTC. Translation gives CASRGQRSGDYGYTF.

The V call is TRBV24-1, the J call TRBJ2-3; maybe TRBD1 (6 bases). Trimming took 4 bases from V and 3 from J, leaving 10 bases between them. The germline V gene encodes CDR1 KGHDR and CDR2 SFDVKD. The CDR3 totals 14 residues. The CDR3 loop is CATSETGTTDTQYF. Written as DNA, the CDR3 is TGTGCCACCAGTGAAACAGGGACGACAGATACGCAGTATTTT.

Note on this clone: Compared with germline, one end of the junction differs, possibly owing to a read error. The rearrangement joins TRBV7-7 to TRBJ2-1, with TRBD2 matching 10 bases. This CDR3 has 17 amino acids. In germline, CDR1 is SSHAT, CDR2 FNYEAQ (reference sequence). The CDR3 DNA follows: TGTGCTAGCAGCTTAGGTGCGTCTAGCGGGGGCATAAATGAGCAGTTCTTC. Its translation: CASSLGASSGGINEQFF. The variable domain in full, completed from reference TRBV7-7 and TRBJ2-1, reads GAGVSQSPRYKVTKRGQDVTLRCDPISSHATLYWYQQALGQGPEFLTYFNYEAQPDKSGLPSDRFSAERPEGSISTLTIQRTEQRDSAMYRCASSLGASSGGINEQFFGPGTRLTVL.

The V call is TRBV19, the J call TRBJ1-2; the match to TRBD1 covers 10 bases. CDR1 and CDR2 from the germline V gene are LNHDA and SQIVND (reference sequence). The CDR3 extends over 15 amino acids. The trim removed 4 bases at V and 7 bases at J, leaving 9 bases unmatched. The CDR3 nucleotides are TGTGCCAGTAGTAAACCTCCGGGACAGGGGTCTGGCTACACCTTC. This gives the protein CASSKPPGQGSGYTF. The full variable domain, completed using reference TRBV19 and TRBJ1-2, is DGGITQSPKYLFRKEGQNVTLSCEQNLNHDAMYWYRQDPGQGLRLIYYSQIVNDFQKGDIAEGYSVSREKKESFPLTVTSAQKNPTAFYLCASSKPPGQGSGYTFGSGTRLTVV.

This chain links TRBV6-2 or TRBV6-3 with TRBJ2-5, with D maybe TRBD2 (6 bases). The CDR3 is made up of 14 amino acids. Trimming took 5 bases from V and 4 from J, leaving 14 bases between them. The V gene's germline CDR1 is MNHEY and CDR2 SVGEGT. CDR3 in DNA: TGTGCCAGCAGTCGGGACTCGCTAACAGAGACCCAGTACTTC. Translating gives CASSRDSLTETQYF.

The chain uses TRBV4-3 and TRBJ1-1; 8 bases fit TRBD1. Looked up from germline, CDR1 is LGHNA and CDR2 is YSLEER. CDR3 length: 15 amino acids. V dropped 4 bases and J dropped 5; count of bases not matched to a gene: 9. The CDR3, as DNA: TGCGCCAGCAGCCTCACAGACAGGGGTGGAACTGAAGCTTTCTTT. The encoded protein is CASSLTDRGGTEAFF.

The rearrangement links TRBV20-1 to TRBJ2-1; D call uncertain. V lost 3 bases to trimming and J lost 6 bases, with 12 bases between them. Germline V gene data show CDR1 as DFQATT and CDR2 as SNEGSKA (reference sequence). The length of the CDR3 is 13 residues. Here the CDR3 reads CSASDPWANEQFF. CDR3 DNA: TGCAGTGCTAGTGACCCCTGGGCCAATGAGCAGTTCTTC.

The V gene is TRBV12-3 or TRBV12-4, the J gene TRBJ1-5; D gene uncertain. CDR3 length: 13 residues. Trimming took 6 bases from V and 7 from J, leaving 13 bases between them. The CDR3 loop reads CASSTTDGQPQHF. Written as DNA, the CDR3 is TGTGCCAGCAGCACAACAGATGGGCAGCCCCAGCATTTT.

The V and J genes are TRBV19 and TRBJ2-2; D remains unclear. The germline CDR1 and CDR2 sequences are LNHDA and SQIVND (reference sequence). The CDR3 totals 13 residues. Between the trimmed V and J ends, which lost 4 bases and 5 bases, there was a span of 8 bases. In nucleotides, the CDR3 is TGTGCCAGTAGTACACACCCGACCGGGGAGCTGTTTTTT. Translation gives CASSTHPTGELFF.

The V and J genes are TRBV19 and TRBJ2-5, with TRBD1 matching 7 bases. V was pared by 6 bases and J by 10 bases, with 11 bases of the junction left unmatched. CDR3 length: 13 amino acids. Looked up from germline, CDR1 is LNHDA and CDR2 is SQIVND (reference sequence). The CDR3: CASRGQPEVVQYF. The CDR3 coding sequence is TGTGCCAGTAGGGGACAGCCCGAAGTGGTCCAGTACTTC.

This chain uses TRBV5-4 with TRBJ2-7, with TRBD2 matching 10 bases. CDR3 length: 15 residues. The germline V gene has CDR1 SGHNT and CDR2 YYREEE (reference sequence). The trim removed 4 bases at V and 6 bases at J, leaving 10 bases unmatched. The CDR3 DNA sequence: TGTGCCAGCAGCCTGAGAGCGGGAGGGCCCGGCGAGCAGTACTTC. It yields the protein CASSLRAGGPGEQYF.

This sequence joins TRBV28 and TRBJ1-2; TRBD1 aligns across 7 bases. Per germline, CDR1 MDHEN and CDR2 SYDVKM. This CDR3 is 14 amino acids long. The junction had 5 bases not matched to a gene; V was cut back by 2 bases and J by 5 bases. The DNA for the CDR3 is TGTGCCAGCAGTTTAATCACAGGGGCTTATGGCTACACCTTC. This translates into CASSLITGAYGYTF.

In nucleotides, the CDR3 is TGCGCCAGCAGTCAATCTAGGGGAGGCTTGGGGGCTGAAGCTTTCTTT. Protein product: CASSQSRGGLGAEAFF. This sequence joins TRBV23-1 and TRBJ1-1; D may be TRBD1 (5 bases). TRBV23-1 qualifies as an ORF whose function is uncertain. This CDR3 is built from 16 residues. V was pared by 0 bases and J by 6 bases, with 17 bases between.

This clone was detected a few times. For the CDR3, the DNA is TGTGCCAGCAGTTTATACAGGGCAGATACGCAGTATTTT. Residues: CASSLYRADTQYF. The V and J genes are TRBV28 and TRBJ2-3, with D maybe TRBD1 (6 bases). Germline V lookup: CDR1 MDHEN, CDR2 SYDVKM. The CDR3 length is 13 residues. Trimming removed 1 base from V and 4 bases from J, with 6 bases in between.

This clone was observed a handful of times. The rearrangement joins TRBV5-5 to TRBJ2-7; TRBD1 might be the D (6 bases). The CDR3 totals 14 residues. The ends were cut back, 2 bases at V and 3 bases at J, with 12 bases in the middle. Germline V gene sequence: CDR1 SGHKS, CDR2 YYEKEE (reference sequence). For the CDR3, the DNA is TGTGCCAGCAGCTTAGGGGGTACTAACTACGAGCAGTACTTC. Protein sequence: CASSLGGTNYEQYF.

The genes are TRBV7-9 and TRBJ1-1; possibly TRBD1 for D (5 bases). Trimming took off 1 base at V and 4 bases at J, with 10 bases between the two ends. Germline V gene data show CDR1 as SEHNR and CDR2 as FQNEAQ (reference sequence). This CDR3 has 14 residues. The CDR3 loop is CASSLEGVSTEAFF. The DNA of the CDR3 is TGTGCCAGCAGCTTAGAAGGGGTTTCCACTGAAGCTTTCTTT.

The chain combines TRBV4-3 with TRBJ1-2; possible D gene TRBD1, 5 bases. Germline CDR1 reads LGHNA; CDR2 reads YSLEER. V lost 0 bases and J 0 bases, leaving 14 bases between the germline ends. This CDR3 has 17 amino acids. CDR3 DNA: TGCGCCAGCAGCCAAGATTGGGCAGGGCGAGCTAACTATGGCTACACCTTC. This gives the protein CASSQDWAGRANYGYTF.

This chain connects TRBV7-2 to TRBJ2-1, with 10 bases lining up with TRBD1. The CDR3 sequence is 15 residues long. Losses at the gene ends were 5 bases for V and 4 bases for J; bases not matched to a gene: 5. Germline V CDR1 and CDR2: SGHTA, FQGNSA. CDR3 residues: CASSAGQGFYNEQFF. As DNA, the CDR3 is TGTGCCAGCAGCGCGGGACAGGGGTTTTACAATGAGCAGTTCTTC.

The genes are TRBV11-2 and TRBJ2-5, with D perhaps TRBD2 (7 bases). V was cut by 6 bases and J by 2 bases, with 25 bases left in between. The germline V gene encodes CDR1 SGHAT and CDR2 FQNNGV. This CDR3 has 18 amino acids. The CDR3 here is CASRYLRRGGRRQETQYF. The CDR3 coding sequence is TGTGCCAGCAGATACTTAAGGAGGGGGGGCAGAAGACAAGAGACCCAGTACTTC.

The chain's CDR3 is CASSITGRELFF. CDR3 DNA sequence: TGTGCCAGCAGCATCACAGGGCGGGAGCTGTTTTTT. The genes are TRBV7-3 and TRBJ2-2, with TRBD1 as a possible D gene (6 bases). The CDR3 is made up of 12 amino acids. The germline V and J ends were trimmed by 5 bases and 9 bases, with 10 bases remaining between them. Germline V CDR1 and CDR2: SGHTA, FQGTGA.

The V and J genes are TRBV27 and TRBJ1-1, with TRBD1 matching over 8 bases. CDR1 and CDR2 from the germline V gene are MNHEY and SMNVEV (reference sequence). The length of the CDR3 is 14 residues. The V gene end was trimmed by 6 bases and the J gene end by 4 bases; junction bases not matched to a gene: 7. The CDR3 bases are TGTGCCAGCAGCCCTGGGACAGGCGTCACTGAAGCTTTCTTT. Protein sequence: CASSPGTGVTEAFF.

As DNA, the CDR3 is TGTGCCAGCACCTGGCGGACAGGGGCTGAAGCTTTCTTT. Translating it yields CASTWRTGAEAFF. The chain has TRBV11-3 and TRBJ1-1, with 9 bases matching TRBD1. Germline V lookup: CDR1 SGHNT, CDR2 YENEEA. This CDR3 is built from 13 residues. Trimming at V came to 7 bases and at J to 6 bases, leaving 6 bases not matched to a gene.

CDR3 region: CASSSKAGGETQYF. CDR3 in DNA: TGTGCCAGCAGTTCTAAAGCGGGAGGTGAGACCCAGTACTTC. The V call is TRBV7-9, the J call TRBJ2-5, with 9 bases that match TRBD2. The V and J ends lost 6 bases and 5 bases, in that order; junction bases with no gene match: 7. This CDR3 region has 14 residues. The V gene's germline CDR1 is SEHNR and CDR2 FQNEAQ (reference sequence).

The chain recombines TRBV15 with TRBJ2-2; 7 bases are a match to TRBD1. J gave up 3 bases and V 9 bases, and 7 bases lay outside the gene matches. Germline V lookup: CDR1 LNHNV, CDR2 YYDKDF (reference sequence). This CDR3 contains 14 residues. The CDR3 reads CATRRGRDTGELFF. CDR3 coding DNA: TGTGCCACTAGAAGGGGGCGCGACACCGGGGAGCTGTTTTTT. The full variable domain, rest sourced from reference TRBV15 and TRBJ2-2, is DAMVIQNPRYQVTQFGKPVTLSCSQTLNHNVMYWYQQKSSQAPKLLFHYYDKDFNNEADTPDNFQSRRPNTSFCFLDIRSPGLGDTAMYLCATRRGRDTGELFFGEGSRLTVL.